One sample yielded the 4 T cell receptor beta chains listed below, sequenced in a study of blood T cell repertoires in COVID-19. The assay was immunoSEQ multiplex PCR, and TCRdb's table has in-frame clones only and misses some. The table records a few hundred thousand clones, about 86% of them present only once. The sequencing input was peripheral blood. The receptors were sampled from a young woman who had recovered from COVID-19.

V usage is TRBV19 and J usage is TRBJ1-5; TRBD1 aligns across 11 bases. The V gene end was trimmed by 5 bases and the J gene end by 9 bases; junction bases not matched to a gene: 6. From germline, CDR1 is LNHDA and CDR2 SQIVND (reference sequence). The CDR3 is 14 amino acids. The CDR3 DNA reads TGTGCCAGTAGTCCGGACAGGGGGCGTAGGCCCCAGCATTTT. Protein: CASSPDRGRRPQHF.

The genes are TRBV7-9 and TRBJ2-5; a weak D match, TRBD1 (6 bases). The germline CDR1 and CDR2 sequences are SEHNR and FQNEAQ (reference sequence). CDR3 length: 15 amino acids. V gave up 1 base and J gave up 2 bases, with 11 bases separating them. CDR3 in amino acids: CASSLDGQTQETQYF. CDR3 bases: TGTGCCAGCAGCTTAGACGGACAGACACAAGAGACCCAGTACTTC.

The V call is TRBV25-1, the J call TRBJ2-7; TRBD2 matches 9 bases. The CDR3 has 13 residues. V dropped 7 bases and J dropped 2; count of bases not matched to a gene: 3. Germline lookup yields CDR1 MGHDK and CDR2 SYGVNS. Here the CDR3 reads CASTLAGTYEQYF. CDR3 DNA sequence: TGTGCCAGCACCCTAGCGGGGACCTACGAGCAGTACTTC.

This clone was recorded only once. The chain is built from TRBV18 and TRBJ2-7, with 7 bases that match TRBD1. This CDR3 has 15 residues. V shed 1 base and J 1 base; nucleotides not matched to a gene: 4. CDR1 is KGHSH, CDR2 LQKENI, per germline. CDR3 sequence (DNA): TGTGCCAGCTCACCACAGGGGGCGACGTCCTACGAGCAGTACTTC. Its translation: CASSPQGATSYEQYF.